The T cell receptor beta chain under discussion was sequenced for a study of OX40 agonist ivuxolimab in advanced cancers. About the investigation overall: Ivuxolimab was an agonistic, fully human IgG2 monoclonal antibody directed against OX40 (CD134), a costimulatory receptor. Intravenous ivuxolimab was administered to patients every 2 weeks at six dose levels: 0.01, 0.1, 0.3, 1.5, 3 and 10 mg/kg. Of the roughly 52 dose-escalation patients, hepatocellular carcinoma was present in approximately 20, melanoma in approximately 15, renal cell carcinoma in 9 and head and neck cancer in 9. A male proportion of 82.7% and a mean age of 60 years, ranging from about 23 to 90, were recorded for the dose-escalation cohort. Prior anti-PD-1, anti-PD-L1 or anti-CTLA-4 therapy was permitted, and checkpoint inhibitors had been received by less than 45% of dose-escalation patients. Partial responses were achieved by three dose-escalation patients, of whom one had hepatocellular carcinoma and two had cutaneous melanoma. Peripheral TCRbeta sequencing was intended to test whether TCR sequence diversity was altered and clonal T-cell expansion was caused by ivuxolimab. The paper describes the monotherapy dose-escalation part (N of about 52 patients) of the phase I trial of ivuxolimab. Results the study describes overall, beyond this receptor: Low levels of normalized T-cell clonal expansion were also seen in some nonresponding patients. In the 0.1-3.0 mg/kg groups, partial responders had among the lowest normalized peripheral clonal expansion, particularly in CD8+ T cells. Antigen specificity was not determined for the clonally expanded peripheral T cells. After ivuxolimab, expanded clones were on average more numerous among CD8+ T cells than among CD4+ T cells. At doses of 0.1 to 3.0 mg/kg, clonal expansion of both CD4+ and CD8+ blood T cells was observed from baseline to week 6.

The trial excluded patients who had a history of autoimmune disease or who were on systemic immunosuppression. Peripheral blood for TCR sequencing was collected from all dose cohorts at baseline, on cycle 4 day 1, and on cycle 7 day 1. The samples were taken from a phase I, first-in-human, multicenter, open-label dose-escalation trial of ivuxolimab. Adults with locally advanced or metastatic melanoma, renal cell, hepatocellular, or head and neck squamous cell carcinoma were enrolled in the trial. CD4+ and CD8+ T cells were sorted separately from peripheral blood before TCR sequencing. Trimming costs V 0 bases and J 0 bases, and their ends lie 16 bases apart. CDR1 LNHNV and CDR2 YYDKDF were looked up in the germline V gene (reference sequence). The cysteine opens and the phenylalanine closes a CDR3 of 18 amino acids. Only the CDR3 part of the read is kept: 54 bases, read in frame from the first base.

Points on this clone: Its antigen has not been determined. No base quality values were provided; no much bigger clone lies one nucleotide off.

For sequencing of the TCRbeta CDR3 region, genomic DNA was extracted from the sorted cells. TCRbeta CDR3 regions were sequenced using the immunoSEQ Assay. TCRdb re-hosts the immuneACCESS table, in-frame sequences only. Its copies lack some clones; in the studies checked, an unresolved V gene accounts for under half of them, and the cause for the rest is not known. The sample contains approximately 97,000 clones, roughly nine tenths of them found a single time. Around 5.5% of the sample is in the top ten clones. The source material was CD4+ or CD8+ T cells sorted from blood, sampled in a trial of the OX40 agonist ivuxolimab. This clonotype originated in an adult with an advanced solid tumor such as melanoma, head and neck, liver or kidney cancer. The chain couples TRBV15 to TRBJ2-3, and possibly TRBD1, on 5 matching bases. CDR3 loop: CATSREPLRAVSTDTQYF. The nucleotide sequence is TGTGCCACCAGCAGAGAGCCCCTCAGGGCCGTAAGCACAGATACGCAGTATTTT.